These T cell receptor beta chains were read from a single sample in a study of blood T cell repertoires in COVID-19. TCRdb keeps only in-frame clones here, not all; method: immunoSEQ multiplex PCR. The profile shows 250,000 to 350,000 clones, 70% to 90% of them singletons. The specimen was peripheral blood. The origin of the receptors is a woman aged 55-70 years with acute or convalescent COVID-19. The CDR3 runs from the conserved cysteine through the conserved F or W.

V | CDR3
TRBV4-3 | CASSHGVDSSRNIQYF
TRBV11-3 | CASSLEVAGGGTDTQYF
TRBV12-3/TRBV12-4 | CASRGGANYGYTF
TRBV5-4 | CASSLEQGTGNSPLHF
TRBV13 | CASSSPLGLAGGYEQFF
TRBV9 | CASSAPSGRDFDEQYF
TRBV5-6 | CASSLDPGTVQETQYF
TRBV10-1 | CASTEVGLCSYEQYF
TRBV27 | CASSSGMGGEKLFF
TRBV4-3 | CASSQDSRVGDTQYF
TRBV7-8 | CASSPSTSGRHQETQYF
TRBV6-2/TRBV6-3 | CASSYSRGTQRYQPQHF
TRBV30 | CAWNAYGEAFF
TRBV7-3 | CASSLTREQGGGYTF
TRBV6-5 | CASSYSLGEPHEQYF
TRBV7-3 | CASSLGHGPYEQYF
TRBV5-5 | CASSLRQGTEAFF
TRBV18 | CASSRQGGRTSNQPQHF
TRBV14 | CASSQDLSPGYVYGYTF
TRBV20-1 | CSASGSSYEQYF
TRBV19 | CASSMSPSRAGELFF
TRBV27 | CASSFYGNTEAFF
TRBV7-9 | CASSLLGGQGSYEQYF
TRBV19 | CASSIALTGFGANVLTF
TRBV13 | CASSLGTPGQGLHEQYF
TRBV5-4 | CASSSPSGRGYEQYF
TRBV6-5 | CASLVGGVGEGYTF
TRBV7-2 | CASSRDSGADTQYF
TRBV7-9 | CASSARVAGESYEQYF
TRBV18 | CASSRGSRGGYTF
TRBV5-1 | CASSLTSSSYNEQFF
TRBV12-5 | CASGLSPTGGSQYF
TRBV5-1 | CASSRNTGTNEQFF
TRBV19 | CASSINRRGDYGYTF
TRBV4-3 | CASSQIMNTGELFF
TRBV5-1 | CASSSTPTGVVGSPLHF
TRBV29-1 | CSVDGQGLWYGYTF
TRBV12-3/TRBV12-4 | CASSYPGQGTQYF
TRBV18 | CASSPLADSYEQYF
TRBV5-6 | CASSLGGLAVPPNTGELFF
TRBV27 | CASSGPQGGMGEQYF
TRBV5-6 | CASSLNLAGVSDEQFF
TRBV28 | CASSQTGGGGELFF
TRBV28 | CASTFGDRENSPLHF
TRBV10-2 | CASSSSGSSYEQYF
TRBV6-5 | CASSYSMGGATDTQYF